This is a list of T cell receptor beta chains from one sample in a study of blood T cell repertoires in COVID-19. Libraries were prepared by immunoSEQ multiplex PCR; TCRdb keeps only in-frame clonotypes and omits some of them. Of 250,000 or so clones in the sample, roughly 85% are singletons; the top ten hold around 1.8%. Specimen: PBMCs or T cells enriched from blood (not recorded which). Receptor source: a woman between 50 and 59 years old who had recovered from COVID-19. CDR3s include the opening cysteine and the closing phenylalanine or tryptophan. The D gene is left open where the match is weak.

TRBD1,TRBV5-1,CASSPDRGTDTQYF
TRBD2,TRBV5-1,CASSSKRGTETGELFF
NA,TRBV6-2/TRBV6-3,CASSLLQGAHEQYF
TRBD1,TRBV7-9,CASSLGQGLEKLFF
TRBD2,TRBV9,CASSVAGTSGMHEQFF
TRBD2,TRBV6-5,CATGGGPESYNEQFF
TRBD1,TRBV7-9,CASSRQGKNIQYF
NA,TRBV11-2,CASSHPGAGEEKLFF
NA,TRBV5-1,CASSLGQKDTQYF
TRBD2,TRBV24-1,CATSDEASGGTQYF
NA,TRBV7-9,CASSFGGNEKLFF
TRBD1,TRBV2,CARRTGSDTEAFF
NA,TRBV5-1,CASKRGSNTEAFF
NA,TRBV2,CASSVDRREKLFF
TRBD2,TRBV5-1,CASSEGLAGGREQYF
NA,TRBV27,CASRFGTYEQYF
NA,TRBV30,CAWSSSGREAFF
NA,TRBV19,CASSPGTRGDYTF
NA,TRBV6-5,CASSWGTYNEQFF
TRBD1,TRBV7-2,CASSLGQGFSEQYF
TRBD1,TRBV5-1,CASSSAGTGEETQYF
TRBD1,TRBV5-1,CASSLDRAGNTEAFF
NA,TRBV23-1,CASSQYRELFKSNYGYTF
NA,TRBV28,CASSSGSGDSSYNEQFF
TRBD1,TRBV19,CASTEGTGDPEAFF
TRBD1,TRBV3-1/TRBV3-2,CASSQDPWTGANYGYTF
NA,TRBV19,CASSIRLNNNSPLHF
TRBD2,TRBV2,CASSDSGSTQYF
NA,TRBV10-3,CAINNRDNSPLHF
TRBD1,TRBV9,CASSAQGFEQFF
TRBD1,TRBV19,CASSTGPTTGAFYNEQFF
NA,TRBV6-1,CASSDRVGYTF
TRBD1,TRBV28,CASSLLGGFQPQHF
NA,TRBV4-2,CASSPWGGNQPQHF
NA,TRBV5-1,CASSLESEKLFF
NA,TRBV14,CASSQYLQPGPNYGYTF
NA,TRBV11-3,CASSLTGNSPLHF
NA,TRBV5-4,CASSLGNRVGLVQFF
NA,TRBV3-1/TRBV3-2,CASSQRGGGSPLHF
TRBD1,TRBV4-2,CASSQDLGTVTYEQYF
TRBD1,TRBV28,CASSFSPRTGSEQYF
TRBD1,TRBV5-1,CASSLGHRQGSAETQYF
TRBD1,TRBV29-1,CSVDDIGTGKHGYTF
TRBD2,TRBV12-5,CASGLGLAGALNTGELFF
TRBD1,TRBV27,CASSHGQGLTRGTEAFF
TRBD1,TRBV4-1,CASSQDGTAGVVKLFF
TRBD1,TRBV24-1,CATSAPGQGGSGELFF
TRBD1,TRBV7-6,CASSLGQGRDTQYF